This T cell receptor beta chain was retrieved from a study of T cell changes during pregnancy in multiple sclerosis (dated by TCRdb to between 2019 and 2020). The study in broad terms: In women with multiple sclerosis, the researchers looked at how the T cell repertoire shifted as pregnancy progressed.

Concerning this clone: No cognate antigen has been identified for it. Per-nucleotide qualities are absent, and no much larger clonotype sits a single base away.

The library came from the immunoSEQ multiplex PCR assay. TCRdb limited this immuneACCESS table to in-frame rearrangements with V and J called. A share of clones is missing; checked studies link under half to unresolved V genes, and the rest is unexplained. The sample yields 20,000 to 30,000 clones; 88% were counted once. The top ten clonotypes cover around 0.7% of the sample. Here the sequenced sample was CD4+ T cells from peripheral blood mononuclear cells, taken in the first trimester of pregnancy. This sequence originates from a female donor in good health, enrolled as a control in a pregnancy study.

DNA sequence: TGTGCCTGGAGTGTAGGGACAGGGGGGAATAATTCACCCCTCCACTTT. This codes for CAWSVGTGGNNSPLHF. The sequence joins TRBV30 to TRBJ1-6, with 11 junctional bases fitting TRBD1. Per the germline V gene (reference sequence), GTSNPN is the CDR1 and SVGIG is the CDR2. Its CDR3 holds 16 amino acids, cysteine through phenylalanine. Only CDR3 DNA remains: 48 bases, in frame from the first base. Trimmed from V: 0 bases; trimmed from J: 5 bases; junction bases lacking a gene match: 3.